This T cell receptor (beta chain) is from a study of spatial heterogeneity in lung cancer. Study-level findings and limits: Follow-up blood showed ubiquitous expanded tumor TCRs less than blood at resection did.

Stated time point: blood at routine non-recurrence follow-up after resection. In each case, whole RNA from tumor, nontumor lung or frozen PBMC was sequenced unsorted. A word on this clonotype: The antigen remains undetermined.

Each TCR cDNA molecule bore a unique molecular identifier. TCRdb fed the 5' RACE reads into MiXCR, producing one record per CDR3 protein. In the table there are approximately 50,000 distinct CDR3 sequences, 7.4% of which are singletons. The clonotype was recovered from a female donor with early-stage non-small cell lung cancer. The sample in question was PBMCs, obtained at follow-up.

The CDR3 DNA sequence: TGTGCCAGCAGCTTGTCCGTTGACCACGAGCAGTACTTC. It translates to CASSLSVDHEQYF. The chain has TRBV5-5 and TRBJ2-7; D unclear. V gave up 1 base and J gave up 5 bases, with 10 bases separating them. In germline, CDR1 is SGHKS, CDR2 YYEKEE (reference sequence). This CDR3 has 13 amino acids.